Below, 9 T cell receptor beta chains from the same sample are listed, as sequenced in a study of beta chain features in type 1 diabetes (dated by TCRdb to 2017 to 2018). Library prep was done by the immunoSEQ multiplex PCR assay. The entire amount of isolated RNA was reverse transcribed using the High Capacity cDNA Reverse Transcription Kit, so the sequenced TCRB transcripts were expressed ones. Sourced from immuneACCESS, this table was stored by TCRdb with only in-frame sequences that have V and J called. A share of the clones is absent; for the studies checked, an unresolved V gene accounts for under half, and the remainder has no known explanation. Here the sample has hundreds of thousands of clones; about a sixth occur a single time. The ten top clones hold more than 0.08% of the sample. Sequenced: naive CD4+ T cells from blood. Read against the paper, the sample's cell subset or site label means: true naive CD4+ T cells. These receptors were obtained from a man between 18 and 29 years old in good health.

The chain couples TRBV2 to TRBJ1-5; D may be TRBD1 (6 bases). Germline V CDR1 and CDR2: SNHLY, FYNNEI. The V and J ends lost 6 bases and 6 bases respectively, with 15 bases between them. This CDR3 is built from 14 residues. The CDR3 DNA reads TGTGCCAGCAGCACTCTGGAGGGGGTTCAGCCCCAGCATTTT. Protein sequence: CASSTLEGVQPQHF. Full variable domain (missing parts from reference TRBV2 and TRBJ1-5): EPEVTQTPSHQVTQMGQEVILRCVPISNHLYFYWYRQILGQKVEFLVSFYNNEISEKSEIFDDQFSVERPDGSNFTLKIRSTKLEDSAMYFCASSTLEGVQPQHFGDGTRLSIL.

This clone appeared a few times. V usage is TRBV10-3 and J usage is TRBJ1-6; TRBD1 is a possible D gene (6 bases). Per the germline V gene, CDR1 is ENHRY and CDR2 is SYGVKD. The CDR3 is made up of 13 amino acids. With 2 bases removed from V and 9 bases from J, the gap between germline ends came to 8 bases. The CDR3: CAISETGPSPLHF. For the CDR3, the DNA is TGTGCCATCAGTGAGACAGGGCCTTCACCCCTCCACTTT.

J is TRBJ1-6 and V is TRBV5-4; tentatively, D is TRBD1 (5 bases). Trimming cost V 3 bases and J 5 bases, with 15 bases left between them. The germline CDR1 and CDR2 sequences are SGHNT and YYREEE (reference sequence). This CDR3 is built from 16 residues. CDR3 sequence reads: CASSSPERGDNSPLHF. The CDR3 bases are TGTGCCAGCAGCTCTCCGGAAAGGGGAGATAATTCACCCCTCCACTTT. Full variable domain (missing parts from reference TRBV5-4 and TRBJ1-6): ETGVTQSPTHLIKTRGQQVTLRCSSQSGHNTVSWYQQALGQGPQFIFQYYREEENGRGNFPPRFSGLQFPNYSSELNVNALELDDSALYLCASSSPERGDNSPLHFGNGTRLTVT.

The CDR3 DNA sequence: TGTGCCAGCAGTTTATTGGAGGGCTACGAGCAGTACTTC. Translated, it gives CASSLLEGYEQYF. The genes are TRBV27 and TRBJ2-7; tentatively, D is TRBD2 (6 bases). This CDR3 has 13 amino acids. With 1 base removed from V and 3 bases from J, the gap between germline ends came to 7 bases. From germline, CDR1 is MNHEY and CDR2 SMNVEV (reference sequence).

V gene TRBV7-2 combines with J gene TRBJ1-5, with unresolved D. The V gene's germline CDR1 is SGHTA and CDR2 FQGNSA. The CDR3 is 16 amino acids. The V end was cut by 1 base, the J end by 1 base, with 11 bases between. The CDR3 DNA follows: TGTGCCAGCAGCTTAGAGGGAGGGCCCAGCAATCAGCCCCAGCATTTT. This encodes CASSLEGGPSNQPQHF.

This clone was seen a handful of times. This chain connects TRBV4-3 to TRBJ2-7, with 7 bases fitting TRBD2. The germline gives CDR1 LGHNA, CDR2 YSLEER. CDR3 length equals 15 residues. The V gene end was trimmed by 0 bases and the J gene end by 6 bases; junction bases not matched to a gene: 8. The CDR3 DNA reads TGCGCCAGCAGCCAAGATGCGGCGGGAGAACGCGAGCAGTACTTC. Its protein product is CASSQDAAGEREQYF.

There are a few counts of this clone. The rearrangement uses TRBV11-2 and TRBJ2-1; the D is unclear. Germline CDR1 reads SGHAT; CDR2 reads FQNNGV. The CDR3 loop spans 15 amino acids. Trimming removed 0 bases from V and 7 bases from J, with 13 bases in between. The CDR3 DNA is TGTGCCAGCAGCTTAGAAGGAACTGACGGGAATGAGCAGTTCTTC. Its translation: CASSLEGTDGNEQFF. The full variable domain, completed using reference TRBV11-2 and TRBJ2-1, is EAGVAQSPRYKIIEKRQSVAFWCNPISGHATLYWYQQILGQGPKLLIQFQNNGVVDDSQLPKDRFSAERLKGVDSTLKIQPAKLEDSAVYLCASSLEGTDGNEQFFGPGTRLTVL.

This clone was detected a few times. This chain links TRBV29-1 with TRBJ2-1, with TRBD2 matching 11 bases. V shed 4 bases and J 9 bases; nucleotides not matched to a gene: 8. CDR1 and CDR2 (germline): SQVTM, ANQGSEA. CDR3 length equals 14 residues. DNA of the CDR3: TGCAGCGTTGGGGTAGCGGGAGGGCCGGTTGAGCAGTTCTTC. It yields the protein CSVGVAGGPVEQFF.

The J gene is TRBJ2-7, the V gene TRBV18, with 7 bases fitting TRBD1. The junction had 6 bases not matched to a gene; V was cut back by 6 bases and J by 4 bases. The CDR3 is 13 amino acids. The germline CDR1 and CDR2 sequences are KGHSH and LQKENI. CDR3 in amino acids: CASSPGTEYEQYF. The CDR3 DNA is TGTGCCAGCTCTCCCGGGACAGAATACGAGCAGTACTTC.